This T cell receptor beta chain appears in the sequencing data of a study of regulatory T cells in long-lasting Graves disease. Study details: Recently diagnosed Graves' patients had received antithyroid drugs for under 3 months. Study results and limitations: Less diverse TCR repertoires were seen in persistent Graves' patients than in newly diagnosed ones.

Documented time point: newly diagnosed GD, antithyroid drugs for less than 3 months. Making the TCR library involved RNA that had been extracted from PBMCs. After removal of 5 bases from V and 0 bases from J, the junction contained 5 bases not matched to a gene. The CDR3 contains 15 residues. From germline, CDR1 is SGHAT and CDR2 FQNNGV. To note about this clonotype: Its antigen remains unidentified.

The authors built TCR beta libraries using iRepertoire HTBI primers and Arm-PCR of CDR3 regions. TCRdb ran MiXCR on the multiplex PCR reads and lists one entry per CDR3 protein. The table has 600,000 to 650,000 distinct CDR3 sequences, approximately 15% seen once. The same sample was also used in a study of T cells in Graves' hyperthyroidism and ophthalmopathy. That study adds: Hyperthyroidism had been newly diagnosed in patients aged 18 to 65, and its duration was under 2 months.

The source is a woman aged 25 to 39 with Graves disease. The chain recombines TRBV11-2 with TRBJ1-2, with TRBD1 matching over 8 bases. This material consisted of peripheral blood mononuclear cells (PBMCs), taken at new diagnosis, from a patient treated with antithyroid drugs. The CDR3 nucleotides are TGTGCCAGCAGCCATACAGGGGGAGCTAACTATGGCTACACCTTC. It translates to CASSHTGGANYGYTF.